The clone carrying this T cell receptor beta chain was counted between two and nine times. Its antigen is not known. The entry originates in a study of blood T cells in healthy people across ages. Germline V gives CDR1 SGHTA, CDR2 FQGNSA. With 4 bases clipped from V and 4 bases from J, the junction kept 9 bases outside the gene matches. The CDR3 covers 16 residues. Together with a sample-barcoded 5' primer, a J-beta primer mix was included in a second PCR lasting about 6 to 11 cycles. A template-switch adaptor containing 12 random nucleotides labeled each cDNA molecule. Every sample gave at least 2.5 million paired-end reads containing CDR3. Each CDR3 protein gets one entry after TCRdb re-called the 5' RACE reads with MiXCR. Here the sample spans under 750,000 distinct CDR3 sequences, roughly 48% being singletons. Study-wide points: Estimates drawn from one million T cells were deemed to understate diversity.

Extraction yielded at least 6 micrograms of total RNA per sample. The V call is TRBV7-2, the J call TRBJ2-1; 8 bases are a match to TRBD2. Sequencing was done on a sample of blood. The TCR originated in a man older than 75 in good health. The CDR3 region is CASSSITSGPYNEQFF. CDR3 nucleotides: TGTGCCAGCAGCTCAATCACTAGCGGACCATACAATGAGCAGTTCTTC.